This TCR beta chain was retrieved from a study of blood T cell repertoires in COVID-19. This clone occurred once. Original methodology: Cell counts per sample came from amplifying reference gene primers. TCRdb's copy holds only in-frame clones and misses some; the assay was immunoSEQ multiplex PCR. V and J calls and clone size are as listed in that table; D and trimming were resolved from the DNA. The sample holds some 150,000 clones, approximately 80% seen once. Per the germline V gene, CDR1 is SGHRS and CDR2 is YFSETQ. V lost 2 bases and J lost 7; bases outside the gene matches: 5. The CDR3 is made up of 15 amino acids.

The clonotype originates from a human donor in a cohort sampled during active COVID-19. Material: peripheral blood. The chain joins TRBV5-1 to TRBJ1-6; 8 bases align to TRBD1. The CDR3, as DNA: TGCGCCAGCAGCTTTATGACAGGGGTGAATTCACCCCTCCACTTT. It encodes CASSFMTGVNSPLHF.